The 21 T cell receptor beta chains given below trace back to one sample, sequenced in a study of shared clonotypes between healthy human individuals. Some clones are missing from TCRdb's copy, which holds only in-frame ones; the method was immunoSEQ multiplex PCR. The sample includes 450,000 to 500,000 clones, roughly 80% of them seen just once. The source material was PBMCs. Receptors were obtained from a woman aged 40-49 years in good health. Some clones in this sample may be carry-over from other donors' samples.

V is TRBV7-3 and J is TRBJ2-5; no definite D call. V lost 8 bases, J lost 7 bases, and 17 bases lay in between. This CDR3 has 13 residues. From germline, CDR1 is SGHTA and CDR2 FQGTGA. Written as DNA, the CDR3 is TGTGCCAGCGGCCCCGGGCGCCGCGGGACCCAGTACTTC. It translates to CASGPGRRGTQYF.

The V call is TRBV5-6, the J call TRBJ2-7, with TRBD2 matching 7 bases. J was trimmed by 4 bases and V by 4 bases; bases with no gene match: 5. Germline loops: CDR1 SGHDT, CDR2 YYEEEE. This CDR3 comprises 13 residues. CDR3 region: CASSAGLRYEQYF. The DNA for the CDR3 is TGTGCCAGCAGCGCGGGACTACGGTACGAGCAGTACTTC.

The gene calls are TRBV29-1 and TRBJ2-1; tentatively, D is TRBD2 (6 bases). With 0 bases removed from V and 9 bases from J, the gap between germline ends came to 15 bases. This CDR3 is built from 14 residues. CDR1 SQVTM and CDR2 ANQGSEA come from the germline V gene. The CDR3 spells CSVEDSAGTGEQFF. The CDR3 DNA follows: TGCAGCGTTGAAGATTCGGCAGGGACTGGTGAGCAGTTCTTC.

This clone is a singleton in its sample. This rearrangement joins TRBV7-2 to TRBJ2-1, with 7 bases matching TRBD1. The length of the CDR3 is 15 residues. The J segment lost 6 bases and the V segment lost 2 bases, leaving 7 bases of the junction unmatched. Germline lookup yields CDR1 SGHTA and CDR2 FQGNSA. The DNA for the CDR3 is TGTGCCAGCAGCTTAAGGCAGGGGGTAGTCAATGAGCAGTTCTTC. As protein: CASSLRQGVVNEQFF.

V gene TRBV6-1 combines with J gene TRBJ1-4; D ambiguous. Germline V lookup: CDR1 MNHNS, CDR2 SASEGT. This CDR3 is 12 amino acids long. V was clipped by 6 bases and J by 8 bases, with 10 bases between them. CDR3 nucleotides: TGTGCCAGCAGCAAAGGCCTGGAAAAACTGTTTTTT. Its translation is CASSKGLEKLFF.

The table lists this clone with a few counts. The CDR3, as DNA: TGTGCCAGCAGCCCACCCCGGGACAGGGTGGGTGGAAACACCATATATTTT. It translates to CASSPPRDRVGGNTIYF. The V call is TRBV5-8, the J call TRBJ1-3, with 9 bases lining up with TRBD1. The germline V gene has CDR1 SGHTS and CDR2 YDEGEE. After removal of 4 bases from V and 3 bases from J, the junction contained 11 bases not matched to a gene. The CDR3 runs to 17 residues.

This clone was counted a few times. The chain employs TRBV7-2 and TRBJ1-2, with D perhaps TRBD1 (5 bases). CDR1 and CDR2 (germline): SGHTA, FQGNSA. This CDR3 is built from 15 residues. Trimming shortened V by 2 bases and J by 4 bases, and 14 bases separated the two germline ends. CDR3 sequence reads: CASSLSVQASYGYTF. CDR3 nucleotide sequence: TGTGCCAGCAGCTTAAGCGTACAGGCTAGCTATGGCTACACCTTC.

The V gene is TRBV27, the J gene TRBJ1-2; no firm D call. The CDR3 consists of 13 residues. Germline V lookup: CDR1 MNHEY, CDR2 SMNVEV (reference sequence). V shed 4 bases and J shed 8 bases, with 14 bases lying between them. The CDR3, as DNA: TGTGCCAGCAGTTCCCGCTCTGGGTGGGGCTACACCTTC. Amino acid sequence: CASSSRSGWGYTF.

Comment on this clone: The junction departs from germline at one end; a sequencing error may be responsible. The chain joins TRBV7-7 to TRBJ2-7; 10 nucleotides match TRBD1. The CDR3 contains 13 residues. Germline-derived CDR1 and CDR2 are SSHAT and FNYEAQ (reference sequence). DNA for the CDR3: TGTGCTAGCAGCTTGGACAGGGGGAACGAGCAGTACTTC. It codes for CASSLDRGNEQYF.

The chain employs TRBV19 and TRBJ2-7, with D tentatively TRBD2 (7 bases). The CDR3 sequence is 15 residues long. V lost 3 bases and J lost 2, with 14 bases in between. Germline loops: CDR1 LNHDA, CDR2 SQIVND (reference sequence). The CDR3 here is CASSMGGPTPYEQYF. DNA of the CDR3: TGTGCCAGTAGTATGGGGGGGCCGACCCCCTACGAGCAGTACTTC.

V is TRBV28 and J is TRBJ1-3, with D hard to call. Trimming shortened V by 5 bases and J by 5 bases, and 13 bases separated the two germline ends. The CDR3 is made up of 14 amino acids. Germline CDR1 and CDR2: MDHEN and SYDVKM. Here the CDR3 reads CASSGTVSRNTIYF. The CDR3 DNA sequence: TGTGCCAGCAGTGGTACGGTTTCCCGAAACACCATATATTTT.

This chain uses TRBV5-1 with TRBJ2-1; 11 bases agree with TRBD1. With 2 bases clipped from V and 6 bases from J, the junction kept 4 bases outside the gene matches. The CDR3 is 15 amino acids. Germline lookup yields CDR1 SGHRS and CDR2 YFSETQ. CDR3 protein: CASSLGTGGINEQFF. CDR3 sequence (DNA): TGCGCCAGCAGCTTAGGGACAGGGGGTATCAATGAGCAGTTCTTC.

The chain is built from TRBV27 and TRBJ2-1, with 8 bases fitting TRBD2. Germline V gene lookup returns CDR1 MNHEY and CDR2 SMNVEV (reference sequence). The CDR3 consists of 16 residues. V lost 4 bases, J lost 0 bases, and 5 bases stayed unmatched. CDR3 nucleotide sequence: TGTGCCAGCAGTTCCTCTAGCGGGTACTCCTACAATGAGCAGTTCTTC. Translation gives CASSSSSGYSYNEQFF.

The DNA for the CDR3 is TGTGCCTGGAGTGAGGGTGGGGCGGGTGAAGCTTTCTTT. Protein product: CAWSEGGAGEAFF. The chain recombines TRBV30 with TRBJ1-1; maybe TRBD1 (5 bases). The CDR3 is 13 residues long. Trimming shortened V by 1 base and J by 7 bases, and 13 bases separated the two germline ends. Germline V gene data show CDR1 as GTSNPN and CDR2 as SVGIG (reference sequence).

This sequence joins TRBV28 and TRBJ1-2, with TRBD1 as a possible D gene (6 bases). In germline, CDR1 is MDHEN, CDR2 SYDVKM. This CDR3 is 15 amino acids long. Trimming stripped 6 bases from V and 2 bases from J, with 16 bases between. The CDR3 DNA sequence: TGTGCCAGCAGCGTCCCACGGGACACAAACTATGGCTACACCTTC. As protein: CASSVPRDTNYGYTF.

This clone was found a few times. The chain employs TRBV18 and TRBJ1-1; D unresolved. V was cut by 3 bases and J by 2 bases, with 10 bases left in between. CDR1 and CDR2 from the germline V gene are KGHSH and LQKENI. The length of the CDR3 is 14 residues. This CDR3 is CASSPYDGNTEAFF. DNA for the CDR3: TGTGCCAGCTCACCCTACGACGGAAACACTGAAGCTTTCTTT.

The gene calls are TRBV28 and TRBJ2-2, with 8 bases matching TRBD1. The CDR3 is made up of 17 amino acids. The germline gives CDR1 MDHEN, CDR2 SYDVKM. The V segment lost 4 bases and the J segment 0 bases; nucleotides outside the gene matches: 7. In DNA form, the CDR3 reads TGTGCCAGCAGTTCACCGGGACAGGCAACGAACACCGGGGAGCTGTTTTTT. It specifies CASSSPGQATNTGELFF.

This clone was seen repeatedly, ten times or more. The V gene is TRBV6-5, the J gene TRBJ1-2; TRBD1 agrees at 7 bases. Germline V gives CDR1 MNHEY, CDR2 SVGAGI. The CDR3 length is 14 residues. V dropped 6 bases and J dropped 1; count of bases not matched to a gene: 5. The CDR3 DNA reads as TGTGCCAGCAGCACCACAGGGGTTAACTATGGCTACACCTTC. Translation gives CASSTTGVNYGYTF.

This clone occurred a few times. This sample also contains other DNA sequences that code for the same CDR3. The chain uses TRBV30 and TRBJ2-5, with D perhaps TRBD1 (6 bases). Germline-derived CDR1 and CDR2 are GTSNPN and SVGIG (reference sequence). V lost 3 bases to trimming and J lost 0 bases, with 17 bases between them. The CDR3 runs 16 residues. The CDR3 reads CAWSRGQTGYQETQYF. The CDR3, as DNA: TGTGCCTGGAGCCGAGGACAGACTGGCTACCAAGAGACCCAGTACTTC.

This rearrangement joins TRBV28 to TRBJ2-7, with 10 bases lining up with TRBD1. Germline CDR1 and CDR2: MDHEN and SYDVKM. The CDR3 contains 15 residues. The ends lost 4 bases at V and 7 bases at J; junction bases unmatched: 10. The CDR3 region is CASSSTTTGGREQYF. The CDR3 coding sequence is TGTGCCAGCAGTTCTACCACGACAGGGGGCAGGGAGCAGTACTTC.

The V call is TRBV5-1, the J call TRBJ2-1, with 7 positions matching TRBD2. The trim removed 0 bases at V and 6 bases at J, leaving 9 bases unmatched. The CDR3 is 16 amino acids. From germline, CDR1 is SGHRS and CDR2 YFSETQ. The CDR3 coding sequence is TGCGCCAGCAGCTTGGCTGGTAGCGGGCAAGTCAATGAGCAGTTCTTC. Amino acids: CASSLAGSGQVNEQFF.